A selection of T cell receptor beta chains follows, all from one sample in a study of human T cells and chemical hapten exposure. TCRdb fed the RACE reads into MiXCR, producing one record per CDR3 protein. Among tens of thousands of distinct CDR3 sequences, roughly 15% were seen once, and the ten largest hold approximately 4.6%. This specimen was whole blood, taken in connection with sensitization to the hapten diphenylcyclopropenone (DPC). The receptors here all came from a woman in her 50s with alopecia areata. Some clones in this sample may be carry-over from other donors' samples. CDR3s include the opening cysteine and the closing phenylalanine or tryptophan. D genes are given only for firm matches. Clone sizes are given selectively: once, few, many, or a class where the clone is expanded.

V gene	J gene	D gene	clone size	CDR3 DNA	CDR3 protein
TRBV11-2	TRBJ2-1	TRBD1	NA	TGTGCCAGCAGCCTAACGCGGACAGGGTCGCAGTTCTTC	CASSLTRTGSQFF
TRBV20-1	TRBJ2-3	TRBD2	few	TGCAGTGCTAGGACTAGCGGGACGGTAGCGCAGTATTTT	CSARTSGTVAQYF
TRBV20-1	TRBJ2-1	NA	NA	TGCAGTGCTGGCCGGACCCCCCGGCCAATCGCATCAAATGAGCAGTTCTTC	CSAGRTPRPIASNEQFF
TRBV6-5	TRBJ1-4	NA	few	TGTGCCAGCAGTCCCCGACCGTCAACTAATGAAAAACTGTTTTTT	CASSPRPSTNEKLFF
TRBV20-1	TRBJ2-1	TRBD2	many	TGCAGTGCCGGACTAGCGGGAGACAATGAGCAGTTCTTC	CSAGLAGDNEQFF
TRBV20-1	TRBJ2-1	TRBD2	NA	TGCAGTGCTGTAACGGGGGGAAGCTACAATGAGCAGTTCTTC	CSAVTGGSYNEQFF
TRBV28	TRBJ2-7	NA	many	TGTGCCAGCAGTTTACCCGGGTACAGCTCCTACGAGCAGTACTTC	CASSLPGYSSYEQYF
TRBV24-1	TRBJ2-2	NA	NA	TGTGCCACCAGTGAGAGACAAATGAACACCGGGGAGCTGTTTTTT	CATSERQMNTGELFF
TRBV28	TRBJ2-3	NA	NA	TGTGCCAGCGGAGTGGCCACAGATACGCAGTATTTT	CASGVATDTQYF
TRBV10-3	TRBJ2-3	TRBD2	NA	TGTGCCATCAGCCTTAGAGGCGGGAGTTCTTCGGATACGCAGTATTTT	CAISLRGGSSSDTQYF
TRBV12-3/TRBV12-4	TRBJ1-5	TRBD1	NA	TGTGCCAGCAGTTTAATCGCAGGGACAGAGCCCCAGCATTTT	CASSLIAGTEPQHF
TRBV5-4	TRBJ1-6	NA	few	TGTGCCAGCAGCTTCGATGGACACAGCTCCTATAATTCACCCCTCCACTTT	CASSFDGHSSYNSPLHF
TRBV7-2	TRBJ2-1	NA	NA	TGTGCCAGCAGCTTAGCGTTAGGGTGGCAGTTCTTC	CASSLALGWQFF
TRBV2	TRBJ1-5	TRBD1	few	TGTGCCAGCACCGGGACAGGGCGTATTCCTCAGCCCCAGCATTTT	CASTGTGRIPQPQHF
TRBV7-2	TRBJ2-3	TRBD2	few	TGTGCCAGCAGCTTAGGGGGCTGGGCTAGCGGGAGCCCCACAGATACGCAGTATTTT	CASSLGGWASGSPTDTQYF
TRBV28	TRBJ2-7	NA	NA	TGTGCCAGCAGTTTATTCGGTCACGAGCAGTACTTC	CASSLFGHEQYF
TRBV7-2	TRBJ2-4	NA	few	TGTGCCAGCAGCCTTGAGGTAGCGGTGGCCAAAAACATTCAGTACTTC	CASSLEVAVAKNIQYF
TRBV2	TRBJ2-7	NA	NA	TGTGCCAGCAGTCCCGGGGCGGGAAGGGAGCAGTACTTC	CASSPGAGREQYF
TRBV4-3	TRBJ2-3	NA	few	TGCGCCAGCAGCCAAGTGATTTATTTGCGGGACGTGAGCACAGATACGCAGTATTTT	CASSQVIYLRDVSTDTQYF
TRBV5-1	TRBJ2-2	NA	NA	TGCGCCAGCAGCTCCTACGTCAGGGGTAGCGGGGAGCTGTTTTTT	CASSSYVRGSGELFF
TRBV5-6	TRBJ2-5	TRBD2	few	TGTGCCAGCAGCTTGATGGGAGGGAAAGAGACCCAGTACTTC	CASSLMGGKETQYF
TRBV7-8	TRBJ2-5	TRBD2	few	TGTGCCAGCAGCTTAGGGCTAGCGGAGACTTTAGGAGAGACCCAGTACTTC	CASSLGLAETLGETQYF
TRBV28	TRBJ1-5	TRBD1	few	TGTGCCAGCAGTTTACGGACAGGGGGGATTAATCAGCCCCAGCATTTT	CASSLRTGGINQPQHF
TRBV15	TRBJ2-7	NA	few	TGTGCCACCAGCAGAGAGGTGGCGCAGGGAGACGAGCAGTACTTC	CATSREVAQGDEQYF
TRBV7-9	TRBJ2-3	TRBD2	NA	TGTGCCAGCAGCCCCGGACTAGCGGGACCTGTGGATACGCAGTATTTT	CASSPGLAGPVDTQYF
TRBV28	TRBJ1-3	TRBD1	NA	TGTGCCAGCAGTCCTCCGGGAGGGACAGCTGGAAACACCATATATTTT	CASSPPGGTAGNTIYF
TRBV7-2	TRBJ2-3	TRBD2	NA	TGTGCCAGCAGCCAGTTTCTATCCGGGACTAGCGGCACAGATACGCAGTATTTT	CASSQFLSGTSGTDTQYF
TRBV18	TRBJ1-1	NA	NA	TGTGCCAGCTCGAACGAGATGGACACTGAAGCTTTCTTT	CASSNEMDTEAFF
TRBV7-9	TRBJ1-1	NA	NA	TGTGCCAGCAGCCGGACCACTTTGACAGCTTTCACTGAAGCTTTCTTT	CASSRTTLTAFTEAFF
TRBV19	TRBJ2-3	TRBD2	few	TGTGCCAGTAGTATGGCCTTGACGACTAGCGGCACAGATACGCAGTATTTT	CASSMALTTSGTDTQYF
TRBV11-1	TRBJ1-1	TRBD1	NA	TGTGCCAGCAGCTTACTGACAGGGACGAACACTGAAGCTTTCTTT	CASSLLTGTNTEAFF
TRBV11-2	TRBJ2-2	NA	few	TGTGCCAGCTCCTTCGCGAACACCGGGGAGCTGTTTTTT	CASSFANTGELFF
TRBV30	TRBJ1-5	NA	NA	TGTGCCTGGAGTGTACAGATGAATCAGCCCCAGCATTTT	CAWSVQMNQPQHF
TRBV29-1	TRBJ1-4	NA	NA	TGCAGCGTGGGAGGCCTGTATAATGAAAAACTGTTTTTT	CSVGGLYNEKLFF
TRBV5-1	TRBJ2-1	NA	few	TGCGCCAGCAGCCCGGGTTACAGTACGGTCCCTGAGCAGTTCTTC	CASSPGYSTVPEQFF
TRBV20-1	TRBJ2-5	TRBD2	once	TGCAGTGCTAACCGTCTAGCGGGAGTGAAGACCCAGTACTTC	CSANRLAGVKTQYF
TRBV6-2/TRBV6-3	TRBJ2-2	TRBD2	NA	TGTGCCAGCACCCTAGCGGGCTTGGGGGAGCTGTTTTTT	CASTLAGLGELFF
TRBV20-1	TRBJ2-1	TRBD2	many	TGCAGTGCTAGAGTTGCGGGAGGGAGAGACAATGAGCAGTTCTTC	CSARVAGGRDNEQFF
TRBV19	TRBJ1-5	TRBD1	few	TGTGCCAGTAGTATAGGGACAGGTTTCAATCAGCCCCAGCATTTT	CASSIGTGFNQPQHF
TRBV7-9	TRBJ1-2	NA	NA	TGTGCCAGCAGCTTAGGCGGCAACTATGGCTACACCTTC	CASSLGGNYGYTF
TRBV12-3/TRBV12-4	TRBJ1-1	NA	few	TGTGCCAGCAGTTTTCAGGGCGCAAATGGTGAAGCTTTCTTT	CASSFQGANGEAFF
TRBV5-4	TRBJ1-1	NA	few	TGTGCCAGTTTGGGAGGCGGGACTGAAGCTTTCTTT	CASLGGGTEAFF
TRBV4-1	TRBJ2-3	NA	few	TGCGCCAGCAGCCAAGATTTCCAGATAGGGTCAGATACGCAGTATTTT	CASSQDFQIGSDTQYF
TRBV28	TRBJ2-3	TRBD2	NA	TGTGCCAGCAGTCCCCTAGCGGGAGGGCCCACAGATACGCAGTATTTT	CASSPLAGGPTDTQYF
TRBV6-1	TRBJ1-1	NA	few	TGTGCCAGCAGTGTCGAGACATCGAACACTGAAGCTTTCTTT	CASSVETSNTEAFF
TRBV7-2	TRBJ2-1	TRBD2	few	TGTGCCAGCAGCCGAGCTGGGGGTGGGACTAGCGGGTCAAGCTCCTACAATGAGCAGTTCTTC	CASSRAGGGTSGSSSYNEQFF
TRBV29-1	TRBJ2-1	TRBD2	many	TGCAGCGTCCGTAGCGGGATGAATGAGCAGTTCTTC	CSVRSGMNEQFF